This T cell receptor beta chain is drawn from a study of blood T cell repertoires in COVID-19. Across the whole study: Acute-phase and convalescent COVID-19 samples originated in the United States, Italy and Spain. Sources were T cells, B-cell-depleted T cells, or PBMCs; the material itself was cDNA or gDNA.

In germline, CDR1 is SGDLS, CDR2 YYNGEE. The CDR3 extends over 15 amino acids. V gave up 4 bases and J gave up 5 bases; unmatched junction bases: 9. In the authors' methods: Amplification with reference gene primers provided the estimates of nucleated cell counts. Produced via immunoSEQ multiplex PCR; TCRdb's table is partial and in-frame only. V, J and clone size are those of that table, while D and trimming were read from the DNA. The sample carries approximately 99,000 clones, 86% recorded once. The sample consisted of peripheral blood. The source is an older woman in a cohort sampled during active or convalescent COVID-19. The chain joins TRBV9 to TRBJ2-3; 8 nucleotides agree with TRBD2. CDR3 in amino acids: CASSSFGGAGDTQYF. The CDR3 nucleotides are TGTGCCAGCAGCTCGTTCGGGGGGGCTGGAGATACGCAGTATTTT.